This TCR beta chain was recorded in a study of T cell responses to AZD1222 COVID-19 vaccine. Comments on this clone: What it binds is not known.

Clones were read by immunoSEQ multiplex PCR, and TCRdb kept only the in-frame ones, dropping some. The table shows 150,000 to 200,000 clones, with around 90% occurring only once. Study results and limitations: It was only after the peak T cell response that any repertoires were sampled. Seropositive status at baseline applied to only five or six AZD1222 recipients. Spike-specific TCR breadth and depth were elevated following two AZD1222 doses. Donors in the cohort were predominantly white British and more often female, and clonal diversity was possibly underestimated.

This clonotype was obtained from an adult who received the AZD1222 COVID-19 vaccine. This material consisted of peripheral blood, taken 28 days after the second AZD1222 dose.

The CDR3 DNA follows: TGTGCCAGCAGCCTCCCCGGGACAGGGAGTTTGGGAGAGCAGTACTTC. It is translated as CASSLPGTGSLGEQYF. The genes are TRBV5-5 and TRBJ2-7; 9 positions agree with TRBD1. The V gene end was trimmed by 4 bases and the J gene end by 7 bases; junction bases not matched to a gene: 15. CDR3 length: 16 residues. The germline gives CDR1 SGHKS, CDR2 YYEKEE (reference sequence).